This TCR beta chain was documented in a study of monozygotic twins with cystic fibrosis. Details on this clone: What it binds is not known.

Measured with immunoSEQ multiplex PCR; TCRdb has only the in-frame clones, and not every one. Of about 20,000 clones detected, about 89% appear once; the ten largest clones hold about 1.4%. Study conclusions and caveats: J usage was most co-twin-similar in 8 of 16 pairs, V in 13. Monozygotic CF twin pairs shared significantly more nucleotide-identical clonotypes than unrelated CF individuals did.

The germline CDR1 and CDR2 sequences are MDHEN and SYDVKM. The CDR3 spans 14 residues. V gave up 8 bases and J gave up 5 bases, with 18 bases separating them. Sequenced sample: blood. The receptor comes from a girl under 10 years old with cystic fibrosis. The V call is TRBV28, the J call TRBJ1-1, with D hard to call. CDR3 nucleotide sequence: TGTGCCAGCGGTGTTTACAGAGTTTCTACTGAAGCTTTCTTT. Its translation is CASGVYRVSTEAFF.